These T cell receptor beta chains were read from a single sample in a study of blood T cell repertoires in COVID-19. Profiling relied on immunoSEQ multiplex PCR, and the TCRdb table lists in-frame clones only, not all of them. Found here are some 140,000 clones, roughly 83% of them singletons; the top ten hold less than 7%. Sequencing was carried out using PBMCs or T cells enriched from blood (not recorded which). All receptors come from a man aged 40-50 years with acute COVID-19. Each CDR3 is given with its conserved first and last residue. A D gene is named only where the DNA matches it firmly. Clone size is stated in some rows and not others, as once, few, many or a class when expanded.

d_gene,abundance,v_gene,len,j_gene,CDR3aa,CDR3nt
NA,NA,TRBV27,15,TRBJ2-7,CASSLSGATPREQYF,TGTGCCAGCAGTCTCTCAGGGGCGACCCCCCGCGAGCAGTACTTC
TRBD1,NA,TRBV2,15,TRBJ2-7,CASSETKGAFYEQYF,TGTGCCAGCAGCGAGACCAAGGGGGCGTTCTACGAGCAGTACTTC
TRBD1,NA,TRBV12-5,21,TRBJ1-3,CASGLVRDQDRGYLAGNTIYF,TGTGCTAGTGGTTTGGTACGTGATCAGGACAGGGGGTATTTAGCTGGAAACACCATATATTTT
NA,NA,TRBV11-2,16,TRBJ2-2,CASSFNPGDNAGELFF,TGTGCCAGCAGCTTCAACCCAGGGGATAATGCCGGGGAGCTGTTTTTT
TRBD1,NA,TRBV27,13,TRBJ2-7,CASGIQGGYEQYF,TGTGCCAGCGGGATACAGGGGGGCTACGAGCAGTACTTC
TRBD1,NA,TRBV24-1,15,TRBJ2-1,CATSDPGQGYNEQFF,TGTGCCACCAGTGATCCGGGACAGGGGTACAATGAGCAGTTCTTC
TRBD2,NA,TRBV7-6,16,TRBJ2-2,CASSSTSGRLGGELFF,TGTGCCAGCAGCTCGACTAGCGGGAGGCTGGGCGGGGAGCTGTTTTTT
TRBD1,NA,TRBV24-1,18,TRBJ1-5,CATKRDSLSTHVHQPQHF,TGTGCCACCAAGAGGGACAGTCTGTCCACCCACGTTCATCAGCCCCAGCATTTT
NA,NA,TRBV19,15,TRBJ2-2,CASMGLDRTTGELFF,TGTGCCAGTATGGGACTGGACAGGACCACCGGGGAGCTGTTTTTT
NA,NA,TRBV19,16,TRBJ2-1,CASNNMGPRPPSEQFF,TGTGCCAGTAATAACATGGGGCCCAGACCCCCCAGTGAGCAGTTCTTC
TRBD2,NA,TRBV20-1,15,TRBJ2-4,CSASSGGGSIVIQYF,TGCAGTGCTAGTAGCGGCGGGGGTAGTATCGTCATTCAGTACTTC
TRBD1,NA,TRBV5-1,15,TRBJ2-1,CASSLGGQIYNEQFF,TGCGCCAGCAGCTTGGGGGGACAGATATACAATGAGCAGTTCTTC
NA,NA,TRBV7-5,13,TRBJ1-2,CARSSQDRKGYTF,TGTGCCAGAAGCTCACAGGATCGCAAAGGCTACACCTTC
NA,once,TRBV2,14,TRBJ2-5,CASPYRLDGETQYF,TGTGCCAGCCCTTACCGACTAGATGGGGAGACCCAGTACTTC
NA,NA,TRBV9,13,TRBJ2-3,CASKGGSTDTQYF,TGTGCCAGCAAAGGGGGATCCACAGATACGCAGTATTTT
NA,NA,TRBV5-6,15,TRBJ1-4,CASSLGTVRAEKLFF,TGTGCCAGCAGCTTGGGGACAGTTCGTGCTGAAAAACTGTTTTTT